This TCR beta chain is drawn from a study of blood T cell repertoires in COVID-19. Sequenced by immunoSEQ multiplex PCR; TCRdb stores in-frame clones only, minus some. The sample contains about 75,000 clones, approximately 80% of which appear only once. The CDR3 sequence is 14 residues long. J lost 2 bases, V lost 2 bases, and 1 base had no gene match. Germline CDR1 is SNHLY and CDR2 is FYNNEI. This chain connects TRBV2 to TRBJ2-7; 9 bases map to TRBD1. Material: peripheral blood. This TCR came from a woman between 45 and 60 years old with acute or convalescent COVID-19. CDR3 loop: CASSERQGAYEQYF. In DNA, the CDR3 is TGTGCCAGCAGTGAAAGACAGGGGGCCTACGAGCAGTACTTC.